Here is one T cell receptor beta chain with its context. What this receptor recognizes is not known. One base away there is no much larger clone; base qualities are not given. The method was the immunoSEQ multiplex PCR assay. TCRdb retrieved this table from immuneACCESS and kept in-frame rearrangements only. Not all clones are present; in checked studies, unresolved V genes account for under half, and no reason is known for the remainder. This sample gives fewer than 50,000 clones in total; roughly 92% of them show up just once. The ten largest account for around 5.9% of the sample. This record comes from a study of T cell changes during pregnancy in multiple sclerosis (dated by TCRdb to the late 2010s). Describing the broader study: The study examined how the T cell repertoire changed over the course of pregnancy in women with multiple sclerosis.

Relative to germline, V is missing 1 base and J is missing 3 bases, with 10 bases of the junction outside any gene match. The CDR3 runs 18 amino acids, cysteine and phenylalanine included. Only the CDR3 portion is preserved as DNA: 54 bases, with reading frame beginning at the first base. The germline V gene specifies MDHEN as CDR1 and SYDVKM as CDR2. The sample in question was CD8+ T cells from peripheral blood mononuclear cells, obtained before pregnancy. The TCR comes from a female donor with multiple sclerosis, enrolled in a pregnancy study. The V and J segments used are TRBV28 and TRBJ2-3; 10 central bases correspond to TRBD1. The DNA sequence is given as TGTGCCAGCAGTTTATCGGCGCAGGGGACAGGGGTGACAGATACGCAGTATTTT. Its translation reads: CASSLSAQGTGVTDTQYF.